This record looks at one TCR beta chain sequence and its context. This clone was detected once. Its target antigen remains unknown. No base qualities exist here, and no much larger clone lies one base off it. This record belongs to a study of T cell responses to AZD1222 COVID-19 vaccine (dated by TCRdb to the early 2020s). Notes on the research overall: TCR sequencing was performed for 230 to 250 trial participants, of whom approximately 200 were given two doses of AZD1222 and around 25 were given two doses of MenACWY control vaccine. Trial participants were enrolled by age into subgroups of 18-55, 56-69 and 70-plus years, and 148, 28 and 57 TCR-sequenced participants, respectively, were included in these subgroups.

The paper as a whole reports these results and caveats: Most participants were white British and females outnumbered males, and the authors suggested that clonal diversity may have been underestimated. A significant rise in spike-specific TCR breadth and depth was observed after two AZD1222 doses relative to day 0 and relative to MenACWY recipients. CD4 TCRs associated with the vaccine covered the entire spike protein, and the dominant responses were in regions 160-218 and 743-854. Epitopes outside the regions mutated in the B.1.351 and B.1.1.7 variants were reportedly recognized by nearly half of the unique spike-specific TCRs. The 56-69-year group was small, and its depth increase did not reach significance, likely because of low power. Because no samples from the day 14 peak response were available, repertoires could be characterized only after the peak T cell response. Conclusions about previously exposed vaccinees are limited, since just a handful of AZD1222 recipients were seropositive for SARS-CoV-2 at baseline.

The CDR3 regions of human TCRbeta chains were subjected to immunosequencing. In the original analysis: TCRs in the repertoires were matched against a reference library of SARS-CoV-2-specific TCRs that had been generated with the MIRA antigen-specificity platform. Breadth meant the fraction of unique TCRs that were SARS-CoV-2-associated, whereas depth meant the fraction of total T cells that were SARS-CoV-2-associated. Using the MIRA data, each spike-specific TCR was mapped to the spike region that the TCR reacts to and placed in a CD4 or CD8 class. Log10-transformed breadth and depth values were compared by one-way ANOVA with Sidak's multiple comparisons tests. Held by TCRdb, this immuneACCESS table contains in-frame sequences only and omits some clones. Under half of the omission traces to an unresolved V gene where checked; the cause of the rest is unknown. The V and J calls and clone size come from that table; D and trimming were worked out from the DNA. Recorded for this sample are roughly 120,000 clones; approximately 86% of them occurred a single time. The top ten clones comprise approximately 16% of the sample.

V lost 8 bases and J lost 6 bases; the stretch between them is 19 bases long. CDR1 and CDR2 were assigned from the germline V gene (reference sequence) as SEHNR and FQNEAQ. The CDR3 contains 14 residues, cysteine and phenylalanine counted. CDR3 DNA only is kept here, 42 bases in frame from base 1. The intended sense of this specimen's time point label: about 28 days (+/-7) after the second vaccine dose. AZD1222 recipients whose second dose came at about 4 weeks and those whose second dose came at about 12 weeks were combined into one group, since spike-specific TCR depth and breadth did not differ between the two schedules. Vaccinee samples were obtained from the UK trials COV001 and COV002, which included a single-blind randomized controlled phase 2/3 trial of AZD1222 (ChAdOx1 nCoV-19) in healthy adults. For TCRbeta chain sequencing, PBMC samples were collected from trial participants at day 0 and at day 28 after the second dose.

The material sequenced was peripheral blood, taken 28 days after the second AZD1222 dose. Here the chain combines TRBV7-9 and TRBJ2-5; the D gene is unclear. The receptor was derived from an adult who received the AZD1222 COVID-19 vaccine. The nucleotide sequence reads TGTGCCAGCGCCCCCAGAGACAACAGTCAGACCCAGTACTTC. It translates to CASAPRDNSQTQYF.